This T cell receptor (beta chain) was sequenced for a study of blood T cell repertoires in COVID-19. Study overall: Sample material is recorded as cDNA or gDNA derived from T cells, B-cell-depleted T cells, or PBMCs.

Some clones are missing from TCRdb's copy, which holds only in-frame ones; the method was immunoSEQ multiplex PCR. This sample yields 120,000 or so clones, of which roughly 69% are seen a single time; under 2.5% belongs to the top ten. The CDR3 contains 15 residues. V shed 4 bases, J shed 8 bases, and the junction held 4 bases outside the gene matches. Germline CDR1 is MNHEY and CDR2 is SMNVEV (reference sequence). Source material: peripheral blood. This TCR was recovered from a woman between 70 and 85 years old with acute or convalescent COVID-19. This chain uses TRBV27 with TRBJ2-1; 14 nucleotides match TRBD2. CDR3 nucleotides: TGTGCCAGCAGTTCAGGGACTAGCGGGAGAGATGAGCAGTTCTTC. It is translated as CASSSGTSGRDEQFF.